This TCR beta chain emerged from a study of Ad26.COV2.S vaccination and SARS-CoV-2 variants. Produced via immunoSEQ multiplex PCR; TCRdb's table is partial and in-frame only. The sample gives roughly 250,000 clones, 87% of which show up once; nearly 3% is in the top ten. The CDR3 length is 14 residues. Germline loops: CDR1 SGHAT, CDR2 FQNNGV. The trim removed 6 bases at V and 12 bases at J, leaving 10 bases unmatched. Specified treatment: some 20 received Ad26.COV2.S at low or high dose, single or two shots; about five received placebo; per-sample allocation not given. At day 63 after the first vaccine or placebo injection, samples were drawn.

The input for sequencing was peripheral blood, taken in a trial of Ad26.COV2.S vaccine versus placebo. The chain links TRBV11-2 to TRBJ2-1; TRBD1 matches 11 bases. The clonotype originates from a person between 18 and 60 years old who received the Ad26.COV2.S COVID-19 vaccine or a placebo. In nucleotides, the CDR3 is TGTGCCAGCAGGGCTGGGACAGGGGGAGTGGGGCAGTTCTTC. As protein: CASRAGTGGVGQFF.